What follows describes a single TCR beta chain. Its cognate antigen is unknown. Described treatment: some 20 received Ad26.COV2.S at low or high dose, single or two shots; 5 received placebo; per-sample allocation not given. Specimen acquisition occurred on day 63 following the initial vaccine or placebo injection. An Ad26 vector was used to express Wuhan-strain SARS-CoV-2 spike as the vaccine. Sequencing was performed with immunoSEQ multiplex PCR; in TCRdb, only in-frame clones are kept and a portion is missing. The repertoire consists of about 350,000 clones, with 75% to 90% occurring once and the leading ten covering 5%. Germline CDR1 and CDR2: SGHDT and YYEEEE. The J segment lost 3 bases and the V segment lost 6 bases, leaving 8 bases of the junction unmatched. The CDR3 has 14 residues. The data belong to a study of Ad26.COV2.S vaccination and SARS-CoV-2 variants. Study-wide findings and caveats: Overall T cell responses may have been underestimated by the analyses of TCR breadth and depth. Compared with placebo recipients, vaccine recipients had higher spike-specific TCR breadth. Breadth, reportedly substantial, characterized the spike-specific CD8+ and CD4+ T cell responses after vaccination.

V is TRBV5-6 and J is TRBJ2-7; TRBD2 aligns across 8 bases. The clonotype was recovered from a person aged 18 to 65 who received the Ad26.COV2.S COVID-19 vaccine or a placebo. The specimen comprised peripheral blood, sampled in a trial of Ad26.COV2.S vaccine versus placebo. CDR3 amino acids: CASTTGGGNYEQYF. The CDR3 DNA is TGTGCCAGCACAACGGGAGGGGGAAACTACGAGCAGTACTTC.